Here is one T cell receptor (beta chain) with its context. The data were produced by immunoSEQ multiplex PCR, yet TCRdb's version contains in-frame clones alone and is incomplete. Seen here are 90,000 to 120,000 clones, 70% to 90% observed once, and the top ten hold under 7%. This specimen belongs to a study of blood T cell repertoires in COVID-19. V was trimmed by 7 bases and J by 3 bases, leaving 13 bases between them. There are 14 residues in the CDR3. Germline CDR1 reads MNHEY; CDR2 reads SVGEGT. Sample: peripheral blood. The gene calls are TRBV6-2 or TRBV6-3 and TRBJ1-5, with a weak D call TRBD1 (5 bases). The receptor was isolated from a woman aged 55 to 70 with acute or convalescent COVID-19. The CDR3 protein is CASTPGLFNQPQHF. The CDR3 DNA follows: TGTGCCAGCACCCCGGGACTTTTCAATCAGCCCCAGCATTTT.